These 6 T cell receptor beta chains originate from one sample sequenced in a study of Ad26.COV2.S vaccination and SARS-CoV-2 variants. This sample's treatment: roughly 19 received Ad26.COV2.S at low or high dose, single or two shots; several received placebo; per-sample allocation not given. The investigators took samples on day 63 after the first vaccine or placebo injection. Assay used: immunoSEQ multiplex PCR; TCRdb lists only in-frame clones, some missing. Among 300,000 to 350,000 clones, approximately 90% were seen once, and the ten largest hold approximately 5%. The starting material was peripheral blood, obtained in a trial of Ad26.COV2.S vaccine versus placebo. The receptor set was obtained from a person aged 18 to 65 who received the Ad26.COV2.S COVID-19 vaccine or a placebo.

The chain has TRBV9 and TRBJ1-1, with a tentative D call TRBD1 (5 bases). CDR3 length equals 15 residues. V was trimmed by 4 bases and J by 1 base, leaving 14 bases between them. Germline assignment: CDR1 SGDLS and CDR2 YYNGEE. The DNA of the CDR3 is TGTGCCAGCAGCCCCGGGGGAGTGGGGAACACTGAAGCTTTCTTT. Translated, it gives CASSPGGVGNTEAFF.

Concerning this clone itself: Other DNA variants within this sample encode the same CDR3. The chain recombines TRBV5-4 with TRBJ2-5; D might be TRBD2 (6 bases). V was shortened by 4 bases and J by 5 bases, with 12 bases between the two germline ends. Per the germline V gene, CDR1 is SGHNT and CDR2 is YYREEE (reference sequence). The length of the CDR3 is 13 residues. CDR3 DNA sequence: TGTGCCAGCAGCCCAGCGGGTCGCGAGACCCAGTACTTC. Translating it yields CASSPAGRETQYF.

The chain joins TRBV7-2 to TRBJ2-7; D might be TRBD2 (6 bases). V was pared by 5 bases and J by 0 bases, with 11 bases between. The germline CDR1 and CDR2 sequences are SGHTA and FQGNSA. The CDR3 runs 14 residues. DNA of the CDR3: TGTGCCAGCAGCCGGGACTTGAGCTCCTACGAGCAGTACTTC. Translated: CASSRDLSSYEQYF.

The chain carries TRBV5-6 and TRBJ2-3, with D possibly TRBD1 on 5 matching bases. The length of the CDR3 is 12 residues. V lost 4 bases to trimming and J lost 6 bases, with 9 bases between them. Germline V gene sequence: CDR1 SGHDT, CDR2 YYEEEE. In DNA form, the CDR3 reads TGTGCCAGCAGCACCAGGGTGGATACGCAGTATTTT. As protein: CASSTRVDTQYF.

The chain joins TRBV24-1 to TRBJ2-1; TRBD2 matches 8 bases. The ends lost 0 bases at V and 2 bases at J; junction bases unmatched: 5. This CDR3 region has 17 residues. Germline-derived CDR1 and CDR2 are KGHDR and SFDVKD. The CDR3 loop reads CATSDLLTSETYNEQFF. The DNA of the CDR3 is TGTGCCACCAGTGATTTGCTGACTAGCGAGACCTACAATGAGCAGTTCTTC.

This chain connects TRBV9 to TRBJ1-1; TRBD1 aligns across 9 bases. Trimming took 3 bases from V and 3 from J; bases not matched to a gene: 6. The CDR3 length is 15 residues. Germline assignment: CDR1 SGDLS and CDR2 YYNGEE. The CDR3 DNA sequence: TGTGCCAGCAGCGGGGGGGACAGGGCGGACACTGAAGCTTTCTTT. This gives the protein CASSGGDRADTEAFF. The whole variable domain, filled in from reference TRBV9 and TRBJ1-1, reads DSGVTQTPKHLITATGQRVTLRCSPRSGDLSVYWYQQSLDQGLQFLIQYYNGEERAKGNILERFSAQQFPDLHSELNLSSLELGDSALYFCASSGGDRADTEAFFGQGTRLTVV.